Sequencing of this TCR beta chain was carried out in a study of cytomegalovirus exposure and HLA in healthy donors. Points from the study as a whole: Cytomegalovirus-associated status was assigned to about 180 TCR beta chains. Confirmation in vitro established that a few CMV-associated chains were specific for CMV antigens. Generally TCR sequences proved uncommon, though certain public TCRs appeared in numerous donors.

Looked up from germline, CDR1 is MGHRA and CDR2 is YSYEKL. CDR3 length equals 15 residues. With 1 base clipped from V and 5 bases from J, the junction kept 4 bases outside the gene matches. As regards this clone: Its antigen is currently unknown. The same CDR3 arises from other DNA sequences in this sample as well.

Separate from the approximately 700-subject first cohort was the 120-subject validation cohort, to which the donors belonged. TCRdb's table, derived via immunoSEQ multiplex PCR, lists solely in-frame clones and lacks some. The sample carries 150,000 to 200,000 clones, about 83% recorded once. J is TRBJ1-2 and V is TRBV4-1; 10 bases line up with TRBD1. Material: PBMCs. This TCR came from a woman between 25 and 40 years old in good health and CMV-seronegative. Here the CDR3 DNA reads TGCGCCAGCAGCCAAGGACAGGGGGCTGGGTATGGCTACACCTTC. Protein: CASSQGQGAGYGYTF.